These 30 T cell receptor beta chains share one sample of origin, sequenced in a study of blood T cell repertoires in COVID-19 (dated by TCRdb to 2018 to 2020). Libraries were prepared through the immunoSEQ multiplex PCR assay. The source is immuneACCESS, and TCRdb retained only in-frame sequences with V and J called. Part of the clones is not carried over; for the studies checked, unresolved V genes explain less than half of this, and the remainder is unexplained. Across this sample there are 200,000 or so clones, with 75% to 90% seen only once. The ten biggest clones cover 9.5% to 13% of the sample. The sequenced sample was peripheral blood. These receptors came from a human donor with active or convalescent COVID-19. The donor label of this sample is uncertain.

This clone occurred a few times. The chain has TRBV28 and TRBJ1-2; TRBD1 is a possible D gene (5 bases). Trimming stripped 0 bases from V and 0 bases from J, with 8 bases between. This CDR3 contains 15 residues. Germline-derived CDR1 and CDR2 are MDHEN and SYDVKM. CDR3 nucleotide sequence: TGTGCCAGCAGTTTATGGGGGGGATCTAACTATGGCTACACCTTC. The encoded protein is CASSLWGGSNYGYTF.

The genes are TRBV5-6 and TRBJ2-5; 10 bases match TRBD2. The V and J ends lost 1 base and 3 bases, in that order; junction bases with no gene match: 3. The CDR3 extends over 15 amino acids. The germline gives CDR1 SGHDT, CDR2 YYEEEE. CDR3 region: CASSLRGLAEETQYF. In DNA, the CDR3 is TGTGCCAGCAGCTTGCGTGGACTAGCGGAAGAGACCCAGTACTTC.

The rearrangement uses TRBV30 and TRBJ2-5; the D gene is possibly TRBD2 (6 bases). The CDR3 consists of 20 residues. The germline V gene encodes CDR1 GTSNPN and CDR2 SVGIG (reference sequence). Deletions cut 0 bases from V and 3 bases from J, with 29 bases between. The CDR3 bases are TGTGCCTGGAGTGTAGGTGCCTTACTAGCCTTGAGTGTCTTTGAAGAGACCCAGTACTTC. It yields the protein CAWSVGALLALSVFEETQYF. The complete variable domain, with remaining parts taken from reference TRBV30 and TRBJ2-5, reads SQTIHQWPATLVQPVGSPLSLECTVEGTSNPNLYWYRQAAGRGLQLLFYSVGIGQISSEVPQNLSASRPQDRQFILSSKKLLLSDSGFYLCAWSVGALLALSVFEETQYFGPGTRLLVL.

The rearrangement joins TRBV5-8 to TRBJ2-2; 8 bases are a match to TRBD1. This CDR3 has 14 amino acids. Germline-derived CDR1 and CDR2 are SGHTS and YDEGEE. J lost 6 bases, V lost 0 bases, and 1 base had no gene match. CDR3 bases: TGTGCCAGCAGCTTGGCACAGGGGGCCGGGGAGCTGTTTTTT. The encoded protein is CASSLAQGAGELFF. The whole variable domain, filled in from reference TRBV5-8 and TRBJ2-2, reads EAGVTQSPTHLIKTRGQQATLRCSPISGHTSVYWYQQALGLGLQFLLWYDEGEERNRGNFPPRFSGRQFPNYSSELNVNALELEDSALYLCASSLAQGAGELFFGEGSRLTVL.

This clone was counted once. This chain joins TRBV24-1 and TRBJ2-1; 16 nucleotides match TRBD2. The CDR3 is made up of 21 amino acids. Germline-derived CDR1 and CDR2 are KGHDR and SFDVKD. V lost 0 bases and J lost 8; bases outside the gene matches: 15. The CDR3 is CATSDLHNRGTSGRAIDEQFF. The CDR3 nucleotides are TGTGCCACCAGTGATTTGCATAACCGGGGGACTAGCGGGAGGGCCATCGATGAGCAGTTCTTC.

The genes are TRBV6-4 and TRBJ2-3; 10 bases map to TRBD2. Germline assignment: CDR1 MRHNA and CDR2 SNTAGT. The CDR3 contains 15 residues. V was pared by 4 bases and J by 4 bases, with 5 bases of the junction left unmatched. The CDR3 protein is CASSVSGGASDTQYF. The CDR3 coding sequence is TGTGCCAGCAGTGTAAGCGGGGGGGCGTCAGATACGCAGTATTTT.

The genes are TRBV24-1 and TRBJ1-2; TRBD1 might be the D (6 bases). This CDR3 contains 14 residues. Per germline, CDR1 KGHDR and CDR2 SFDVKD. V gave up 4 bases and J gave up 2 bases, with 10 bases separating them. CDR3: CATSEPGQNYGYTF. The CDR3 coding sequence is TGTGCCACCAGTGAACCCGGACAGAACTATGGCTACACCTTC.

This chain connects TRBV4-1 to TRBJ2-3; D is undetermined. The length of the CDR3 is 16 residues. V dropped 0 bases and J dropped 1 base, with 11 bases sitting between them. CDR1 is MGHRA, CDR2 YSYEKL, per germline. CDR3 residues: CASSQDAVLGTDTQYF. As DNA, the CDR3 is TGCGCCAGCAGCCAAGATGCGGTCCTAGGCACAGATACGCAGTATTTT.

The chain uses TRBV6-5 and TRBJ2-7; TRBD1 is a possible D gene (6 bases). In germline, CDR1 is MNHEY, CDR2 SVGAGI. V gave up 6 bases and J gave up 0 bases, with 15 bases separating them. This CDR3 comprises 15 residues. The CDR3 protein is CASSPQGPSSYEQYF. The CDR3 DNA is TGTGCCAGCAGCCCCCAGGGGCCTAGCTCCTACGAGCAGTACTTC.

V is TRBV7-3 and J is TRBJ2-3; D unclear. The V end lost 3 bases, the J end lost 2 bases, and 12 bases lay between the germline ends. Looked up from germline, CDR1 is SGHTA and CDR2 is FQGTGA. This CDR3 comprises 15 residues. The CDR3 reads CASSFTGYPTDTQYF. Written as DNA, the CDR3 is TGTGCCAGCAGCTTCACCGGGTATCCCACAGATACGCAGTATTTT.

J is TRBJ2-1 and V is TRBV24-1; 9 nucleotides line up with TRBD2. The CDR3 totals 15 residues. The germline V gene encodes CDR1 KGHDR and CDR2 SFDVKD. The V gene end was trimmed by 6 bases and the J gene end by 4 bases; junction bases not matched to a gene: 6. CDR3 protein: CATSRELAGYNEQFF. The CDR3 DNA reads TGTGCCACCAGTAGGGAACTAGCGGGTTACAATGAGCAGTTCTTC.

V is TRBV10-1 and J is TRBJ2-5; TRBD2 matches at 8 bases. The CDR3 has 14 amino acids. Trimming removed 3 bases from V and 7 bases from J; junction bases left unmatched: 7. Germline V lookup: CDR1 WNHNN, CDR2 SYGVQD (reference sequence). CDR3 in amino acids: CASSDSGSGVTQYF. CDR3 DNA sequence: TGCGCCAGCAGTGACAGCGGGAGTGGGGTGACCCAGTACTTC.

This chain joins TRBV5-1 and TRBJ2-3; 11 positions agree with TRBD2. The length of the CDR3 is 16 residues. Germline V gene sequence: CDR1 SGHRS, CDR2 YFSETQ. V was pared by 7 bases and J by 5 bases, with 12 bases of the junction left unmatched. CDR3 loop: CASGPIAGGPGDTQYF. The CDR3 DNA sequence: TGCGCCAGCGGGCCTATAGCGGGGGGGCCCGGAGATACGCAGTATTTT.

The chain uses TRBV24-1 and TRBJ1-1; D possibly corresponds to TRBD1 (6 bases). Deletions cut 5 bases from V and 5 bases from J, with 8 bases between. CDR1 is KGHDR and CDR2 is SFDVKD in the germline V gene. CDR3 length: 12 residues. DNA of the CDR3: TGTGCCACCAGTGCTACAGGGACTGAAGCTTTCTTT. Its translation is CATSATGTEAFF.

The chain is built from TRBV30 and TRBJ1-5, with TRBD1 as a possible D gene (6 bases). Trimming removed 5 bases from V and 0 bases from J, with 11 bases in between. The CDR3 runs to 14 residues. Germline loops: CDR1 GTSNPN, CDR2 SVGIG (reference sequence). Written as DNA, the CDR3 is TGTGCCTGGGGGGACACCTCTAGCAATCAGCCCCAGCATTTT. It encodes CAWGDTSSNQPQHF.

The genes are TRBV5-1 and TRBJ1-6, with D maybe TRBD1 (5 bases). V lost 2 bases and J 5 bases, leaving 11 bases between the germline ends. Germline V gene data show CDR1 as SGHRS and CDR2 as YFSETQ. The CDR3 is 15 residues long. The CDR3 protein is CASSFLGANNSPLHF. The CDR3, as DNA: TGCGCCAGCAGCTTTTTAGGGGCCAATAATTCACCCCTCCACTTT.

The chain carries TRBV11-2 and TRBJ2-5; D call uncertain. Germline V CDR1 and CDR2: SGHAT, FQNNGV. This CDR3 contains 13 residues. With 0 bases removed from V and 7 bases from J, the gap between germline ends came to 9 bases. The CDR3 DNA reads TGTGCCAGCAGCTTAGATCTCACGGGGACCCAGTACTTC. It yields the protein CASSLDLTGTQYF.

The chain carries TRBV19 and TRBJ1-3; D is perhaps TRBD1 (6 bases). CDR1 and CDR2 (germline): LNHDA, SQIVND (reference sequence). V lost 5 bases, J lost 0 bases, and 11 bases lay in between. The length of the CDR3 is 15 residues. CDR3 DNA sequence: TGTGCCAGTAGTGCCGGGACAACCTCTGGAAACACCATATATTTT. Translation gives CASSAGTTSGNTIYF.

Details on this clone: Compared with germline, one end of the junction differs, possibly owing to a read error. DNA of the CDR3: TGTGCTAGCAGCCTAGCGGGAGGAGATACGCAGTATTTT. Translated: CASSLAGGDTQYF. The gene calls are TRBV7-7 and TRBJ2-3, with 11 bases aligning to TRBD2. The CDR3 sequence is 13 residues long. Germline CDR1 and CDR2: SSHAT and FNYEAQ (reference sequence).

The chain links TRBV9 to TRBJ2-7; TRBD2 is a possible D gene (5 bases). This CDR3 region has 14 residues. The ends were cut back, 6 bases at V and 4 bases at J, with 17 bases in the middle. Germline V gives CDR1 SGDLS, CDR2 YYNGEE. The CDR3 nucleotides read TGTGCCAGCACCCCCGGGATAGATGATTACGAGCAGTACTTC. Amino acid sequence: CASTPGIDDYEQYF.

The rearrangement joins TRBV12-3 or TRBV12-4 to TRBJ2-1; D is unresolved. The CDR3 has 11 residues. Trimming left V 5 bases short and J 10 bases short, with 9 bases between. The CDR3 protein is CASSPRWEQFF. CDR3 coding DNA: TGTGCCAGCAGTCCGCGCTGGGAGCAGTTCTTC.

The rearrangement joins TRBV12-3 or TRBV12-4 to TRBJ2-7; TRBD2 might be the D (5 bases). The CDR3 is made up of 12 amino acids. The germline V and J ends were trimmed by 6 bases and 6 bases, with 12 bases remaining between them. The CDR3 bases are TGTGCCAGCAGCCAAGGCCGGGGCGAGCAGTACTTC. Encoded protein: CASSQGRGEQYF.

The chain is built from TRBV6-5 and TRBJ2-3; D may be TRBD2 (7 bases). Germline V gives CDR1 MNHEY, CDR2 SVGAGI. The V gene lost 0 bases and the J gene lost 4 bases, with 11 bases spanning the gap. The CDR3 totals 15 residues. The CDR3 DNA follows: TGTGCCAGCAGTTACTCGGGGGGGGGCCCAGATACGCAGTATTTT. This gives the protein CASSYSGGGPDTQYF.

This chain connects TRBV28 to TRBJ1-1, with D possibly being TRBD1 (5 bases). Trimming took off 0 bases at V and 5 bases at J, with 13 bases between the two ends. The CDR3 covers 15 residues. Germline values: CDR1 MDHEN, CDR2 SYDVKM. This CDR3 is CASSLWGGLWTEAFF. Written as DNA, the CDR3 is TGTGCCAGCAGTTTATGGGGGGGTCTGTGGACTGAAGCTTTCTTT.

The chain employs TRBV13 and TRBJ2-2; 10 positions agree with TRBD2. Trimming cost V 3 bases and J 7 bases; bases outside gene matches: 8. CDR3 length: 16 amino acids. Germline CDR1 reads PRHDT; CDR2 reads FYEKMQ (reference sequence). CDR3 nucleotide sequence: TGTGCCAGCAGCTTGGGACTAGCGTTCCTTTTCGGGGAGCTGTTTTTT. Translated, it gives CASSLGLAFLFGELFF.

The V call is TRBV7-2, the J call TRBJ1-1; possibly TRBD1 for D (5 bases). Trimming took off 5 bases at V and 1 base at J, with 17 bases between the two ends. The CDR3 loop spans 16 amino acids. Per the germline V gene, CDR1 is SGHTA and CDR2 is FQGNSA. This CDR3 reads CASSVGNRWENTEAFF. The CDR3 nucleotides read TGTGCCAGCAGCGTGGGGAACAGGTGGGAGAACACTGAAGCTTTCTTT.

This clone was seen only once. The rearrangement joins TRBV5-1 to TRBJ2-4; 8 bases are shared with TRBD1. V was clipped by 3 bases and J by 0 bases; unmatched bases: 5. The CDR3 contains 16 residues. Looked up from germline, CDR1 is SGHRS and CDR2 is YFSETQ. CDR3 bases: TGCGCCAGCAGCTGGACAGGGCGGAGAGCCAAAAACATTCAGTACTTC. This translates into CASSWTGRRAKNIQYF. The whole variable domain, remainder taken from reference TRBV5-1 and TRBJ2-4, is KAGVTQTPRYLIKTRGQQVTLSCSPISGHRSVSWYQQTPGQGLQFLFEYFSETQRNKGNFPGRFSGRQFSNSRSEMNVSTLELGDSALYLCASSWTGRRAKNIQYFGAGTRLSVL.

This rearrangement joins TRBV7-9 to TRBJ2-5; 9 nucleotides line up with TRBD1. CDR1 and CDR2 (germline): SEHNR, FQNEAQ (reference sequence). V shed 1 base and J 0 bases; nucleotides not matched to a gene: 9. The CDR3 loop spans 18 amino acids. The CDR3 sequence: CASSLDRDRDNDQETQYF. CDR3 sequence (DNA): TGTGCCAGCAGCTTAGACCGGGACAGGGATAACGACCAAGAGACCCAGTACTTC.

This sequence joins TRBV27 and TRBJ2-1; TRBD1 aligns across 8 bases. Per germline, CDR1 MNHEY and CDR2 SMNVEV (reference sequence). V was clipped by 4 bases and J by 11 bases; unmatched bases: 4. The CDR3 consists of 12 residues. The CDR3 region has the DNA TGTGCCAGCAGTTACCGACAGGGGAAGCAGTTCTTC. Its protein product is CASSYRQGKQFF.

The gene calls are TRBV29-1 and TRBJ2-7; maybe TRBD1 (7 bases). The CDR3 is 13 amino acids. CDR1 and CDR2 from the germline V gene are SQVTM and ANQGSEA. Between the trimmed V and J ends, which lost 4 bases and 4 bases, there was a span of 14 bases. CDR3 sequence reads: CSVARAGGYEQYF. CDR3 DNA: TGCAGCGTTGCTCGGGCAGGGGGGTACGAGCAGTACTTC.